The next 30 T cell receptor beta chains were all read from a single sample in a study of blood T cells in healthy people across ages. A second PCR of 7 to 11 cycles used a sample-barcoded 5' primer and a J-beta primer mix. TCRdb reprocessed the 5' RACE reads with MiXCR, giving one entry per CDR3 protein. Here the sample spans about 510,000 distinct CDR3 sequences, roughly a quarter being singletons. The data also belong to a second study, concerning T cells of mothers and their children.

The sequencing sample was made of blood. These receptors all stem from a boy aged 2 to 9 in good health.

Here the CDR3 reads CASSARDSDRGTQYF. CDR3 nucleotides: TGTGCCAGCAGTGCCAGGGACTCGGACCGAGGGACCCAGTACTTC. The chain links TRBV6-6 to TRBJ2-7; D perhaps matches TRBD2 (6 bases). Judging by the DNA end, TRBJ2-5 fits better; the J call may be wrong. The CDR3 contains 15 residues. The germline V gene has CDR1 MNHNY and CDR2 SVGAGI (reference sequence).

Here the CDR3 DNA reads TGCAGTGCTCTTCCCCTCCGGATGACTAGATATGGGGGCCAGTACTTC. As protein: CSALPLRMTRYGGQYF. The chain joins TRBV20-1 to TRBJ2-5; D is possibly TRBD2 (6 bases). The CDR3 is 16 amino acids. Trimming removed 5 bases from V and 10 bases from J, with 29 bases in between. Per the germline V gene, CDR1 is DFQATT and CDR2 is SNEGSKA (reference sequence).

This clonotype was detected many times. The chain has TRBV7-9 and TRBJ1-4; possible D gene TRBD1, 5 bases. V lost 2 bases and J 2 bases, leaving 9 bases between the germline ends. CDR1 is SEHNR and CDR2 is FQNEAQ in the germline V gene (reference sequence). CDR3 length: 15 amino acids. CDR3 nucleotides: TGTGCCAGCAGCTTATTGGGGCCGACTAATGAAAAACTGTTTTTT. Translation gives CASSLLGPTNEKLFF.

This clonotype occurred a few times. The chain carries TRBV4-3 and TRBJ2-1; 10 bases are a match to TRBD2. The J segment lost 1 base and the V segment lost 2 bases, leaving 2 bases of the junction unmatched. CDR1 LGHNA and CDR2 YSLEER come from the germline V gene. There are 16 residues in the CDR3. The CDR3 spells CASSQRTSGSYNEQFF. The CDR3 coding sequence is TGCGCCAGCAGCCAACGGACTAGCGGATCCTACAATGAGCAGTTCTTC.

The genes are TRBV9 and TRBJ2-7, with 7 bases aligning to TRBD1. The CDR3 contains 15 residues. Looked up from germline, CDR1 is SGDLS and CDR2 is YYNGEE. Germline trimming cut 0 bases from V and 7 bases from J; bases unmatched to any gene: 10. This CDR3 reads CASSVVPGGVGEQYF. DNA of the CDR3: TGTGCCAGCAGCGTAGTGCCAGGGGGAGTGGGGGAGCAGTACTTC. Looking up the rest from reference TRBV9 and TRBJ2-7 gives the full variable domain: DSGVTQTPKHLITATGQRVTLRCSPRSGDLSVYWYQQSLDQGLQFLIQYYNGEERAKGNILERFSAQQFPDLHSELNLSSLELGDSALYFCASSVVPGGVGEQYFGPGTRLTVT.

The rearrangement uses TRBV6-5 and TRBJ1-2; unclear D gene. V lost 6 bases and J 0 bases, leaving 17 bases between the germline ends. Germline-derived CDR1 and CDR2 are MNHEY and SVGAGI. The CDR3 spans 16 residues. The DNA of the CDR3 is TGTGCCAGCAGCCCCCGTGGAGGGAAATCTAACTATGGCTACACCTTC. Protein sequence: CASSPRGGKSNYGYTF.

The rearrangement joins TRBV25-1 to TRBJ2-1; no clear D gene. The V end lost 3 bases, the J end lost 6 bases, and 6 bases lay between the germline ends. Germline loops: CDR1 MGHDK, CDR2 SYGVNS. The CDR3 consists of 12 residues. In DNA, the CDR3 is TGTGCCAGCAGTGATCGGACCAATGAGCAGTTCTTC. It yields the protein CASSDRTNEQFF.

V usage is TRBV29-1 and J usage is TRBJ1-1, with 8 bases that match TRBD1. This CDR3 comprises 17 residues. CDR1 is SQVTM and CDR2 is ANQGSEA in the germline V gene. V lost 7 bases to trimming and J lost 3 bases; unmatched junction nucleotides: 19. In DNA, the CDR3 is TGCAGCGCTTCACCCACCCGCCTAGGACAGGGCTACACTGAAGCTTTCTTT. Encoded protein: CSASPTRLGQGYTEAFF. The whole variable domain, remainder taken from reference TRBV29-1 and TRBJ1-1, is SAVISQKPSRDICQRGTSLTIQCQVDSQVTMMFWYRQQPGQSLTLIATANQGSEATYESGFVIDKFPISRPNLTFSTLTVSNMSPEDSSIYLCSASPTRLGQGYTEAFFGQGTRLTVV.

V and J are TRBV20-1 and TRBJ2-7, with TRBD2 matching over 9 bases. This CDR3 region has 14 residues. The V segment lost 2 bases and the J segment 2 bases; nucleotides outside the gene matches: 4. Germline V gene sequence: CDR1 DFQATT, CDR2 SNEGSKA (reference sequence). Here the CDR3 DNA reads TGCAGTGCTAGACCTAGCGGGGAACCCTACGAGCAGTACTTC. It encodes CSARPSGEPYEQYF.

In its sample, this clonotype was seen a few times. V and J are TRBV7-2 and TRBJ1-5, with unresolved D. V gave up 0 bases and J gave up 4 bases, with 4 bases separating them. Germline V gene sequence: CDR1 SGHTA, CDR2 FQGNSA. The CDR3 is 13 amino acids. CDR3 bases: TGTGCCAGCAGCTTAGCTCAAAATCAGCCCCAGCATTTT. Encoded protein: CASSLAQNQPQHF.

This clonotype was found a few times. An end of the junction does not agree with germline; a read error may underlie this. The chain has TRBV20-1 and TRBJ2-5; D is unresolved. This CDR3 has 9 amino acids. Per the germline V gene, CDR1 is DFQATT and CDR2 is SNEGSKA (reference sequence). The CDR3 DNA follows: TGCAGTGCTAGAGATTCCGGGTTCTTC. It translates to CSARDSGFF.

This sequence joins TRBV7-7 and TRBJ2-5; 8 nucleotides match TRBD2. This CDR3 comprises 17 residues. CDR1 and CDR2 from the germline V gene are SSHAT and FNYEAQ (reference sequence). The trim removed 5 bases at V and 1 base at J, leaving 12 bases unmatched. The chain's CDR3 is CASSRLPGLGVQETQYF. The CDR3 DNA is TGTGCCAGCAGCCGACTCCCGGGACTAGGGGTCCAAGAGACCCAGTACTTC.

This clonotype has a count of ten or more. The chain combines TRBV6-1 with TRBJ2-7, with TRBD1 matching over 8 bases. CDR1 and CDR2 (germline): MNHNS, SASEGT. This CDR3 has 13 amino acids. The trim removed 11 bases at V and 5 bases at J, leaving 11 bases unmatched. In DNA, the CDR3 is TGTGCCGGGGGAGGACAGGGCATTGACGAGCAGTACTTC. This gives the protein CAGGGQGIDEQYF.

This clonotype was observed a handful of times. The chain employs TRBV13 and TRBJ1-6; tentatively, D is TRBD1 (6 bases). This CDR3 comprises 14 residues. Trimming left V 5 bases short and J 7 bases short, with 12 bases between. The germline gives CDR1 PRHDT, CDR2 FYEKMQ (reference sequence). The CDR3 nucleotides read TGTGCCAGCAGCGCGACAGGAAACAATTCACCCCTCCACTTT. Translation gives CASSATGNNSPLHF. Based on the CDR3 plus reference TRBV13 and TRBJ1-6, the full variable domain is AAGVIQSPRHLIKEKRETATLKCYPIPRHDTVYWYQQGPGQDPQFLISFYEKMQSDKGSIPDRFSAQQFSDYHSELNMSSLELGDSALYFCASSATGNNSPLHFGNGTRLTVT.

The chain joins TRBV5-4 to TRBJ2-5; 13 bases agree with TRBD2. The J call may be incorrect, as the DNA end agrees better with TRBJ2-1. This CDR3 comprises 16 residues. The V gene's germline CDR1 is SGHNT and CDR2 YYREEE (reference sequence). Here the CDR3 reads CASSGVGLAGYNEQFF. The CDR3 DNA reads as TGTGCCAGCAGCGGGGTGGGACTAGCGGGGTACAATGAGCAGTTCTTC.

In DNA, the CDR3 is TGCGCCAGCAGTGAATGGACTAGCGGGGAGTACAGCACAGATACGCAGTATTTT. Protein product: CASSEWTSGEYSTDTQYF. This chain joins TRBV10-2 and TRBJ2-3; 12 bases are shared with TRBD2. The CDR3 spans 18 residues. Germline lookup yields CDR1 WSHSY and CDR2 SAAADI. Trimming took 3 bases from V and 0 from J; bases not matched to a gene: 7.

The chain carries TRBV10-3 and TRBJ2-1; maybe TRBD2 (7 bases). Germline CDR1 and CDR2: ENHRY and SYGVKD. CDR3 length equals 17 residues. Trimming took off 8 bases at V and 0 bases at J, with 20 bases between the two ends. CDR3 sequence reads: CAIGGGPIASSYNEQFF. The CDR3, as DNA: TGTGCCATCGGGGGGGGGCCGATCGCCAGCTCCTACAATGAGCAGTTCTTC.

This clonotype was counted between two and nine times. This chain uses TRBV5-1 with TRBJ1-2; 11 nucleotides agree with TRBD1. V shed 3 bases and J 6 bases; nucleotides not matched to a gene: 4. This CDR3 contains 14 residues. The germline V gene encodes CDR1 SGHRS and CDR2 YFSETQ. The CDR3: CASSSGQGVDGYTF. The CDR3 nucleotides read TGCGCCAGCAGCTCGGGACAGGGGGTAGATGGCTACACCTTC.

The CDR3 sequence: CASSLYRLAGDWGNEQFF. CDR3 DNA: TGTGCCAGCAGCTTATATAGACTAGCGGGGGATTGGGGCAATGAGCAGTTCTTC. This chain joins TRBV13 and TRBJ2-1; TRBD2 aligns across 12 bases. This CDR3 region has 18 residues. CDR1 is PRHDT and CDR2 is FYEKMQ in the germline V gene (reference sequence). The V segment lost 2 bases and the J segment 6 bases; nucleotides outside the gene matches: 11.

The genes are TRBV12-3 or TRBV12-4 and TRBJ1-2, with D possibly being TRBD1 (6 bases). The germline V and J ends were trimmed by 8 bases and 5 bases, with 18 bases remaining between them. The CDR3 loop spans 14 amino acids. CDR3 sequence (DNA): TGTGCCAGCGACCCATCGGGGAGGGGGTATGGCTACACCTTC. It specifies CASDPSGRGYGYTF.

V gene TRBV4-1 combines with J gene TRBJ2-7, with D possibly TRBD2 on 5 matching bases. This CDR3 region has 16 residues. The germline gives CDR1 MGHRA, CDR2 YSYEKL. V lost 4 bases to trimming and J lost 0 bases, with 16 bases between them. The CDR3 region has the DNA TGCGCCAGCAGCCCTAAGGGCGAGCGGAGCTCCTACGAGCAGTACTTC. Protein: CASSPKGERSSYEQYF.

The chain has TRBV28 and TRBJ1-2; D is perhaps TRBD1 (5 bases). The CDR3 extends over 13 amino acids. CDR1 and CDR2 (germline): MDHEN, SYDVKM. V was clipped by 3 bases and J by 8 bases, with 13 bases between them. The CDR3 protein is CASSFAQGRGYTF. CDR3 sequence (DNA): TGTGCCAGCAGTTTTGCCCAGGGACGAGGCTACACCTTC.

The chain couples TRBV7-2 to TRBJ2-5; D ambiguous. Per the germline V gene, CDR1 is SGHTA and CDR2 is FQGNSA. This CDR3 has 14 residues. Trimming removed 5 bases from V and 4 bases from J, with 14 bases in between. The CDR3 DNA is TGTGCCAGCAGCCCCAGACTTTCAGGAGAGACCCAGTACTTC. Protein: CASSPRLSGETQYF.

The chain recombines TRBV11-2 with TRBJ2-1, with 7 bases lining up with TRBD2. The CDR3 totals 14 residues. CDR1 SGHAT and CDR2 FQNNGV come from the germline V gene. The V and J ends lost 4 bases and 3 bases, in that order; junction bases with no gene match: 3. The CDR3 sequence: CASSSSGDYNEQFF. The DNA for the CDR3 is TGTGCCAGCAGCTCGAGCGGGGACTACAATGAGCAGTTCTTC.

With respect to this clonotype: Mismatch with germline at one junction end may stem from a read error. This sequence joins TRBV6-6 and TRBJ2-5; tentative D call: TRBD2 (6 bases). The CDR3 spans 16 residues. Germline values: CDR1 MNHNY, CDR2 SVGAGI (reference sequence). The chain's CDR3 is CASSYGEGRIQETQYF. The CDR3 nucleotides read TGTGCCAGTAGTTATGGGGAAGGGAGGATCCAAGAGACCCAGTACTTC.

There are a few counts of this clonotype. This chain uses TRBV20-1 with TRBJ2-3; TRBD2 might be the D (6 bases). This CDR3 is 14 amino acids long. Germline CDR1 reads DFQATT; CDR2 reads SNEGSKA (reference sequence). V was cut by 4 bases and J by 2 bases, with 13 bases left in between. CDR3 DNA: TGCAGTGCTACGGATAGCGGTACCACAGATACGCAGTATTTT. Protein sequence: CSATDSGTTDTQYF.

On this clonotype: The junction does not match germline at one end; this may be a read error. J is TRBJ2-1 and V is TRBV5-1, with D perhaps TRBD1 (6 bases). This CDR3 is 18 amino acids long. Germline values: CDR1 SGHRS, CDR2 YFSETQ. Here the CDR3 DNA reads TGCGCCAGCAGTTTGGTAAGGTACGACAGGTCAAGGGTGGATGAGCGGTTCTTC. It translates to CASSLVRYDRSRVDERFF.

This clonotype was observed a few times. V gene TRBV5-1 combines with J gene TRBJ2-5, with a tentative D call TRBD2 (6 bases). In germline, CDR1 is SGHRS, CDR2 YFSETQ. This CDR3 is 13 amino acids long. V lost 4 bases and J lost 7, with 14 bases in between. The CDR3 DNA reads TGCGCCAGCAGCACCGGGGGATGGGGGACCCAGTACTTC. This codes for CASSTGGWGTQYF.

V and J are TRBV10-3 and TRBJ2-5; D perhaps matches TRBD1 (6 bases). The last part of the DNA fits TRBJ2-7 better; the J call may be wrong. Per germline, CDR1 ENHRY and CDR2 SYGVKD. The CDR3 has 11 residues. In DNA, the CDR3 is TGTGCCATCAGACAGGGATGCGAGCAGTACTTC. It yields the protein CAIRQGCEQYF.

V usage is TRBV4-3 and J usage is TRBJ2-5; 8 bases agree with TRBD1. This CDR3 region has 15 residues. Germline V gives CDR1 LGHNA, CDR2 YSLEER. V shed 1 base and J 5 bases; nucleotides not matched to a gene: 6. CDR3 amino acids: CASSQVIDRGETQYF. The CDR3 nucleotides are TGCGCCAGCAGCCAAGTCATAGACAGGGGTGAGACCCAGTACTTC.